The source of this T cell receptor beta chain is a study of shared clonotypes between healthy human individuals (TCRdb year 2020). Background for the entire study: A few men and two women, aged 18 to 49 years, made up the cohort. For each donor, CD4 naive and CD4 memory were each run on three plates, CD8 naive on two plates, and CD8 memory on one plate. To estimate repertoire size and how much clonotype sharing occurs between individuals, the study deeply sequenced the blood TCR repertoires of about 5 healthy adults. Libraries were prepared and TCR repertoires were sequenced by different laboratories using diverse techniques, in order to increase sequencing depth and limit assay-specific biases. Between about 0.8 and 9.5 billion PBMCs per donor were obtained by leukapheresis.

Note on this clone: Its recognized antigen is unknown. Base qualities were left out, and no much larger clone turns up one base away.

Using the deep immunoSEQ assay, TCR CDR3 regions were amplified from genomic DNA by multiplex PCR. For each cell subset, the extracted genomic DNA was distributed evenly across all wells of several immunoSEQ 96-well plates, and each plate served as one replicate. For sorted subsets, approximately 0.2 ug of genomic DNA, equivalent to roughly 30,000 T cell genomes, went into each replicate PCR. Purified libraries were measured with a Qubit 3.0 fluorometer, size-checked on a Bioanalyzer 2100, and measured again with the KAPA Library Quantification kit. Every immunoSEQ 96-well plate was sequenced on a dedicated single-read 150-cycle Illumina NextSeq 550 flow cell. In the paper's pipeline: Because the immunoSEQ output held only junctional sequences and lacked quality scores, the filtering could not match the filtering applied to full-length reads. To assign V/J genes and CDR3, sequences were annotated using PyIR, a Python wrapper for IgBLAST v1.9, with IMGT germline references. Reads with weak V/J assignments (E-value above 1e-6), missing CDR3, stop codons, out-of-frame junctions, or ambiguous translated residues were removed. V3J clonotypes were defined as sequences sharing an identical inferred V gene, J gene, and CDR3 amino acid sequence. To compute the percentage overlap between repertoires, the number of shared unique clonotypes was divided by the size of the smaller repertoire. Richness of each repertoire was evaluated using RTK rarefaction, the Chao1 estimator, and Recon v2.1 estimates of unobserved clonotypes. Generation probabilities for all TCRbeta clonotypes obtained by the gDNA method from a handful of donors were computed using OLGA. As stored in TCRdb, this immuneACCESS dataset retains in-frame rearrangements with V and J assigned. A fraction of the clones does not appear; measured against another copy, unresolved V genes explain less than half of the discrepancy, and the remainder lacks a known reason. The V and J calls and clone size are taken from that table; D and trimming were inferred from the DNA. The sample table records about 1.5 million clones; more than 95% of these occur just once. Roughly 1.2% of the sample belongs to the ten largest clones.

Overall study results and their limits: Incomplete sequencing was indicated by rarefaction of sorted-subset datasets, despite the large sequencing depth. The small number of donors limited the genetic and exposure-history diversity represented. Larger estimated clonotype richness was generally found for naive subsets than for memory subsets. Across a handful of donors, about 4.5% of naive CD4, approximately 3.5% of naive CD8, 2.3% of memory CD4, and 0.4% to 0.45% of memory CD8 clonotypes were shared. Higher generation probabilities were observed for clonotypes shared by all four sorted-subset donors than for non-shared clonotypes. Sampling was restricted to blood, and TCR repertoires in tissue are likely to differ from TCR repertoires in blood. Based on pairwise subsampling, the degree of clonotype sharing among donors was expected to be affected by sequencing depth.

Counted from cysteine to phenylalanine, this CDR3 has 19 amino acids. The sequence is cut down to CDR3 DNA, 57 bases in frame from base 1. The germline V gene (reference sequence) provides CDR1 SEHNR and CDR2 FQNEAQ. V is pared back by 5 bases and J by 0 bases, with 20 bases lying between the germline termini. The donors were healthy, HIV-negative adults who had no recently reported acute infections or vaccinations. Only Caucasian adults living in Nashville, Tennessee, USA were represented among the donors. CD4+ T cells were enriched by magnetic negative selection, after which naive cells were positively selected on CD45RA and the negative fraction was taken as the memory subset. After blood collection by leukapheresis, PBMCs were isolated using Ficoll-Histopaque density gradient centrifugation and then cryopreserved in the vapor phase of liquid nitrogen. Purity and quantity of every magnetically sorted T cell population were checked by analytical flow cytometry. Genomic DNA was isolated from each sorted fraction and quantified by UV absorbance on a Nanodrop 2000c.

Material: naive CD4+ T cells sorted from blood. Sample cell subset or site, as interpreted from the label and publication: CD45RA+ positively selected. The chain is assembled from TRBV7-9 and TRBJ2-6; the D gene is possibly TRBD1, with 5 bases matching. The TCR comes from a man aged 30-40 years in good health. The bases read TGTGCCAGCAGCGAATATAGACAGAGTATTAACTCTGGGGCCAACGTCCTGACTTTC. The encoded protein is CASSEYRQSINSGANVLTF.